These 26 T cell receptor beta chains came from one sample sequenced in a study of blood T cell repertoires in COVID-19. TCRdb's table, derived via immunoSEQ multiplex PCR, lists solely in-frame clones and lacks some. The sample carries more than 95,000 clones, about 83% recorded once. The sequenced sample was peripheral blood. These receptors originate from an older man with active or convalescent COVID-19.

For the CDR3, the DNA is TGCAGCGTTCAGACAGTCTCTGGGGCCAACGTCCTGACTTTC. It translates to CSVQTVSGANVLTF. The chain combines TRBV29-1 with TRBJ2-6, with D tentatively TRBD1 (5 bases). Trimming took off 5 bases at V and 0 bases at J, with 8 bases between the two ends. Looked up from germline, CDR1 is SQVTM and CDR2 is ANQGSEA. The CDR3 length is 14 residues.

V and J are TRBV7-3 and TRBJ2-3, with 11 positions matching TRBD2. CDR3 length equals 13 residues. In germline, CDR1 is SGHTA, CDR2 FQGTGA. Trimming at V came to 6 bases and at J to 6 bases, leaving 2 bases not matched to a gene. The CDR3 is CASRRTSGDTQYF. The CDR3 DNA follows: TGTGCCAGCAGGAGGACTAGCGGGGATACGCAGTATTTT.

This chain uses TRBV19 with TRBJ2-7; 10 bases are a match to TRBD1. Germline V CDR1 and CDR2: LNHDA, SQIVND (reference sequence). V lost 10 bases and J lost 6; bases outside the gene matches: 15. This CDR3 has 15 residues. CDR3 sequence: CATRLQDRGAGEQYF. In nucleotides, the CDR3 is TGTGCCACCCGGCTTCAGGACAGGGGGGCCGGCGAGCAGTACTTC.

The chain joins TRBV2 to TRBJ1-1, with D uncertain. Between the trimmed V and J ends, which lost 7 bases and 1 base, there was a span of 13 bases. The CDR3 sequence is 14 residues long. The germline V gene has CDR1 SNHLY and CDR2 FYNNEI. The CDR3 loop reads CASKPGLTNTEAFF. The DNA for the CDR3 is TGTGCCAGCAAACCGGGTCTTACGAACACTGAAGCTTTCTTT.

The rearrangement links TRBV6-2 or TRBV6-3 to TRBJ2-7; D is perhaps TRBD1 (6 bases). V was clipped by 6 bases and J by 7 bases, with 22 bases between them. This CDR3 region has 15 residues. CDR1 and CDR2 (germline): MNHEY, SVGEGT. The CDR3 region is CASSNPKTGKVEQYF. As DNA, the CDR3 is TGTGCCAGCAGCAATCCCAAAACAGGGAAGGTTGAGCAGTACTTC.

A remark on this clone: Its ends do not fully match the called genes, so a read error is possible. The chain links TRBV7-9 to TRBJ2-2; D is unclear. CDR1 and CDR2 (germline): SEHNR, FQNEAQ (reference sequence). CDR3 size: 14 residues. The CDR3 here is CVSSLVTNTGELFF. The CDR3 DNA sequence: TGTGTCAGCAGCTTAGTAACGAACACCGGGGAGCTGTTTTTT.

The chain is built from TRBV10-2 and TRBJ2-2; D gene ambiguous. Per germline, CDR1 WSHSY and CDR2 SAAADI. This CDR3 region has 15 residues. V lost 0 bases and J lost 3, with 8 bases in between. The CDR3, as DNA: TGCGCCAGCAGTGAGTCGAGGTCAGACACCGGGGAGCTGTTTTTT. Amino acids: CASSESRSDTGELFF.

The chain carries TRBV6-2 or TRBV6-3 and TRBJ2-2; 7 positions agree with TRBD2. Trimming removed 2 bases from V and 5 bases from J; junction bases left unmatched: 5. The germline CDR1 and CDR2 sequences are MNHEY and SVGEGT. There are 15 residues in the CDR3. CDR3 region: CASSYTGRKTGELFF. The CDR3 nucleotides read TGTGCCAGCAGTTACACCGGGAGGAAGACCGGGGAGCTGTTTTTT.

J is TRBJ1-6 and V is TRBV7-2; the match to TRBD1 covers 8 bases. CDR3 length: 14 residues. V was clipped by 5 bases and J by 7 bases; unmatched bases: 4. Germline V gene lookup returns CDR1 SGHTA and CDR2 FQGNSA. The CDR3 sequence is CASSRGQDNSPLHF. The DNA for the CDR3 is TGTGCCAGCAGCCGGGGACAGGACAATTCACCCCTCCACTTT.

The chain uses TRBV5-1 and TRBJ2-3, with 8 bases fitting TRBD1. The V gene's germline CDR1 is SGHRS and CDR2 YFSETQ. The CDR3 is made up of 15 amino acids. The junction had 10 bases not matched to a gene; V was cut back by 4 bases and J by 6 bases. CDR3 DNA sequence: TGCGCCAGCAGCGCAGACGGACAGGGTGGGGATACGCAGTATTTT. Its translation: CASSADGQGGDTQYF.

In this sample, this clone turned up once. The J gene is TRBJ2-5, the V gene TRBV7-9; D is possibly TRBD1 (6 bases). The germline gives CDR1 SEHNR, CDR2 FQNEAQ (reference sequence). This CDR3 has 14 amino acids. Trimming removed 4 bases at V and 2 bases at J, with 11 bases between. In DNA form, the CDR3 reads TGTGCCAGCAGCTGGGGGACAAGACAAGAGACCCAGTACTTC. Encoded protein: CASSWGTRQETQYF.

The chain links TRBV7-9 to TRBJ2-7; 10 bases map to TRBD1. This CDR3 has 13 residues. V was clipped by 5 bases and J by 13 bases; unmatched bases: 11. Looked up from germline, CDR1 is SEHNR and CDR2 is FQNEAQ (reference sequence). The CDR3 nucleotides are TGTGCCAGCAGCCCAACGGGGACAGGGGAGTATTACTTC. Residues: CASSPTGTGEYYF.

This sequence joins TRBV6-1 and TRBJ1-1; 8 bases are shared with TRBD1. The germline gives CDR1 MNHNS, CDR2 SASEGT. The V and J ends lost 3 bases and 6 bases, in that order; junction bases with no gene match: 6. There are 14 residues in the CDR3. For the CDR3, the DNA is TGTGCCAGCAGTGAGGCAGGGGGCAGACCTGAAGCTTTCTTT. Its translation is CASSEAGGRPEAFF.

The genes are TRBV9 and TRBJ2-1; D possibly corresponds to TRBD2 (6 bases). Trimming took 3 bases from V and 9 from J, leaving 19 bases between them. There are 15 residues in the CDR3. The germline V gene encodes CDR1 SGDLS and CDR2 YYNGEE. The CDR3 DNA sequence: TGTGCCAGCAGCGCTATGGGGCTGAGTAGCGGTGAGCAGTTCTTC. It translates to CASSAMGLSSGEQFF.

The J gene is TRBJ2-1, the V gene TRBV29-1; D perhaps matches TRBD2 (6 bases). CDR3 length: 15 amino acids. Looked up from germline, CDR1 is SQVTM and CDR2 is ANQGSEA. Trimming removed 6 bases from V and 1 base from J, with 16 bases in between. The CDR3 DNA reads TGCAGCGTCGCGTCGGGGGTTTCGTCCTACAATGAGCAGTTCTTC. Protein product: CSVASGVSSYNEQFF.

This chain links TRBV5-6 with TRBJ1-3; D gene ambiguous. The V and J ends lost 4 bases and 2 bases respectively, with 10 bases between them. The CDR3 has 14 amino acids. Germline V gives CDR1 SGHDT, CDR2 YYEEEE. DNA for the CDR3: TGTGCCAGCAGCCCCAGAGGAACTGGAAACACCATATATTTT. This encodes CASSPRGTGNTIYF.

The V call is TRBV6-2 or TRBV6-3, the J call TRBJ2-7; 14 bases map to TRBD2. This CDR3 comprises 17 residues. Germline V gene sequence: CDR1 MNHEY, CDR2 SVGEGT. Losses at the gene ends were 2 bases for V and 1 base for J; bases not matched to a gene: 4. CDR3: CASSYPGTSGGSYEQYF. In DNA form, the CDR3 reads TGTGCCAGCAGTTACCCAGGGACTAGCGGGGGTTCCTACGAGCAGTACTTC.

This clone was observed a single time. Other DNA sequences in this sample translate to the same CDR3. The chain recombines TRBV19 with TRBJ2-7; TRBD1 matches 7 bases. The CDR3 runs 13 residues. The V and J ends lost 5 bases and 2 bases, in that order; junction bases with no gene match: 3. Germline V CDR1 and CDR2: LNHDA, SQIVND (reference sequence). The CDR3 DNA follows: TGTGCCAGTAGTTCGACAGGGACCTACGAGCAGTACTTC. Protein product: CASSSTGTYEQYF. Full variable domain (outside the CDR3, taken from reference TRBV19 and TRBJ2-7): DGGITQSPKYLFRKEGQNVTLSCEQNLNHDAMYWYRQDPGQGLRLIYYSQIVNDFQKGDIAEGYSVSREKKESFPLTVTSAQKNPTAFYLCASSSTGTYEQYFGPGTRLTVT.

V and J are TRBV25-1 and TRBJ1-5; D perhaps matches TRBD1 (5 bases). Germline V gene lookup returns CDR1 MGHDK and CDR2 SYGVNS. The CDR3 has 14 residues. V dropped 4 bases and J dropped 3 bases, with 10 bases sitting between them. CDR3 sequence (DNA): TGTGCCAGCAGTGTTCAGGGACTCAATCAGCCCCAGCATTTT. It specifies CASSVQGLNQPQHF.

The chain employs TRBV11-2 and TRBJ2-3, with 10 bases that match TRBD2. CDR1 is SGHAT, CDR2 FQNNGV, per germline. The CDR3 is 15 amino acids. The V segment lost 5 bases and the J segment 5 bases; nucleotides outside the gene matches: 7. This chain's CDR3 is CASSPRTSGGDTQYF. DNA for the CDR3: TGTGCCAGCAGCCCCCGGACTAGCGGTGGAGATACGCAGTATTTT.

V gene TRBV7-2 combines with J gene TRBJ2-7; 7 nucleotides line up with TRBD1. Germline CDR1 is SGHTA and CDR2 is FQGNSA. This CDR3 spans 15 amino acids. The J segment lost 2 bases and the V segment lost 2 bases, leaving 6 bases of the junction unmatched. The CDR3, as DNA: TGTGCCAGCAGCTTACGAGGGGGCCTTACCTACGAGCAGTACTTC. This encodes CASSLRGGLTYEQYF. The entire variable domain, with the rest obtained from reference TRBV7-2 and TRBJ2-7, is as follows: GAGVSQSPSNKVTEKGKDVELRCDPISGHTALYWYRQSLGQGLEFLIYFQGNSAPDKSGLPSDRFSAERTGGSVSTLTIQRTQQEDSAVYLCASSLRGGLTYEQYFGPGTRLTVT.

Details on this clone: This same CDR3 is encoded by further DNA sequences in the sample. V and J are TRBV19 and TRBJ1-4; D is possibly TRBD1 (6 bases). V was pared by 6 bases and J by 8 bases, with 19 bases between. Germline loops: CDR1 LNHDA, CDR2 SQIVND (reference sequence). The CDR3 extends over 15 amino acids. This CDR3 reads CASRPPGQGGEKLFF. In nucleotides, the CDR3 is TGTGCCAGTAGACCCCCGGGACAAGGCGGAGAAAAACTGTTTTTT.

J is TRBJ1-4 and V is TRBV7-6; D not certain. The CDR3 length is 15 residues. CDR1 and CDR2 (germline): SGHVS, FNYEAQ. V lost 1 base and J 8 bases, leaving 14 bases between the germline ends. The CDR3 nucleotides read TGTGCCAGCAGCTTAGGCAGGAATATCGCGGAAAAACTGTTTTTT. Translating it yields CASSLGRNIAEKLFF. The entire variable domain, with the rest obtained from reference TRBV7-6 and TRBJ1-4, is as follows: GAGVSQSPRYKVTKRGQDVALRCDPISGHVSLYWYRQALGQGPEFLTYFNYEAQQDKSGLPNDRFSAERPEGSISTLTIQRTEQRDSAMYRCASSLGRNIAEKLFFGSGTQLSVL.

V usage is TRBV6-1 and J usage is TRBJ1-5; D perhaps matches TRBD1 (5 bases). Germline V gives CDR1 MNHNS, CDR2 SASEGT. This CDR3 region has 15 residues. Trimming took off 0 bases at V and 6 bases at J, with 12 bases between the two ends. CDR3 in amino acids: CASSEARRGGQPQHF. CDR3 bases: TGTGCCAGCAGTGAAGCGCGCCGGGGGGGTCAGCCCCAGCATTTT.

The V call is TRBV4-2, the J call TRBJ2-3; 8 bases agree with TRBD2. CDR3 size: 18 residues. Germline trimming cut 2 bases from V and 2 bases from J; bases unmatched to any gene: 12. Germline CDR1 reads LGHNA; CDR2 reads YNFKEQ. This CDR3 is CASSQNPWAGGITDTQYF. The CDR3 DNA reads TGTGCCAGCAGCCAAAACCCCTGGGCGGGGGGAATCACAGATACGCAGTATTTT.

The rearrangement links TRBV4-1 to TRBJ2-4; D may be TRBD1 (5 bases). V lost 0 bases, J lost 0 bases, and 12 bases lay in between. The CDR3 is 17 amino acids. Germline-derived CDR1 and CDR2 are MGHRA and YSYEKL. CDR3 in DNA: TGCGCCAGCAGCCAAGATCGAATGGGGCAAGCCAAAAACATTCAGTACTTC. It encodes CASSQDRMGQAKNIQYF.